The 23 T cell receptor beta chains given below trace back to one sample, sequenced in a study of blood T cell repertoires in COVID-19 (dated by TCRdb to 2019 to 2021). Receptor libraries were prepared by the immunoSEQ multiplex PCR assay. The immuneACCESS repertoire file appears here via TCRdb, limited to in-frame rearrangements. These files lack a portion of the clones; in checked studies, under half of the deficit traces to unresolved V genes, and the cause of the others is not known. Present in this sample are about 57,000 clones, around 80% of which were seen just once. Over 25% of the sample is held by the ten biggest clonotypes. Sequenced input: peripheral blood. These receptors were obtained from a human donor in a cohort sampled during active COVID-19.

The genes are TRBV28 and TRBJ1-5; TRBD1 matches 8 bases. The germline gives CDR1 MDHEN, CDR2 SYDVKM. This CDR3 region has 14 residues. V was clipped by 5 bases and J by 2 bases; unmatched bases: 2. The CDR3 DNA is TGTGCCAGCAGTCTGACAGGGGGCAATCAGCCCCAGCATTTT. It yields the protein CASSLTGGNQPQHF.

This clone has a handful of counts. The chain recombines TRBV7-2 with TRBJ1-2, with unresolved D. Germline V gene lookup returns CDR1 SGHTA and CDR2 FQGNSA. The CDR3 totals 13 residues. V was trimmed by 2 bases and J by 5 bases, leaving 9 bases between them. CDR3 protein: CASSLRTVYGYTF. The DNA for the CDR3 is TGTGCCAGCAGCTTAAGGACTGTGTATGGCTACACCTTC.

This rearrangement joins TRBV24-1 to TRBJ2-3; 10 bases map to TRBD2. With V trimmed by 12 bases and J by 2 bases, 10 bases remained unmatched. This CDR3 region has 15 residues. Germline V gene sequence: CDR1 KGHDR, CDR2 SFDVKD. CDR3 sequence reads: CAADWTSGSTDTQYF. The CDR3 nucleotides are TGTGCCGCGGACTGGACTAGCGGTTCCACAGATACGCAGTATTTT.

The CDR3 region is CASSLLAGAYNEQFF. CDR3 nucleotides: TGTGCCAGCAGCTTACTAGCGGGAGCCTACAATGAGCAGTTCTTC. The chain couples TRBV5-5 to TRBJ2-1; 11 nucleotides agree with TRBD2. Unmatched junction bases numbered 0, after V lost 2 bases and J lost 2 bases. This CDR3 has 15 amino acids. Germline assignment: CDR1 SGHKS and CDR2 YYEKEE (reference sequence).

This clone is classed as medium-sized. V is TRBV6-4 and J is TRBJ1-2; 8 nucleotides agree with TRBD1. V was pared by 3 bases and J by 4 bases, with 13 bases of the junction left unmatched. From germline, CDR1 is MRHNA and CDR2 SNTAGT. This CDR3 has 17 amino acids. The CDR3 reads CASSEDRGTGDFYGYTF. CDR3 DNA: TGTGCCAGCAGTGAGGACCGAGGGACAGGAGACTTCTATGGCTACACCTTC.

The V gene is TRBV28, the J gene TRBJ2-1; possible D gene TRBD2, 6 bases. The V end lost 0 bases, the J end lost 7 bases, and 19 bases lay between the germline ends. This CDR3 comprises 17 residues. Germline loops: CDR1 MDHEN, CDR2 SYDVKM. In DNA form, the CDR3 reads TGTGCCAGCAGTTTATGGACTAGAAGTACCGATGTGAATGAGCAGTTCTTC. Translating it yields CASSLWTRSTDVNEQFF.

As DNA, the CDR3 is TGTGCCAGCATGTCGGTAGCGGGGTCGGGCGAGCAGTACTTC. Protein: CASMSVAGSGEQYF. This sequence joins TRBV6-5 and TRBJ2-7, with 8 nucleotides matching TRBD2. Germline CDR1 reads MNHEY; CDR2 reads SVGAGI. The J segment lost 6 bases and the V segment lost 7 bases, leaving 11 bases of the junction unmatched. The CDR3 spans 14 residues.

The genes are TRBV6-2 or TRBV6-3 and TRBJ2-1; TRBD2 agrees at 8 bases. The CDR3 runs to 16 residues. Unmatched junction bases numbered 8, after V lost 3 bases and J lost 4 bases. Germline-derived CDR1 and CDR2 are MNHEY and SVGEGT. The CDR3 DNA reads as TGTGCCAGCAGTTATTTTAAGTCTAGCGGGTACAATGAGCAGTTCTTC. Its protein is CASSYFKSSGYNEQFF.

In this sample, this clone turned up once. The V call is TRBV7-9, the J call TRBJ1-1; D may be TRBD1 (5 bases). V was shortened by 5 bases and J by 1 base, with 8 bases between the two germline ends. The CDR3 totals 13 residues. In germline, CDR1 is SEHNR, CDR2 FQNEAQ (reference sequence). CDR3 amino acids: CASSTDRNTEAFF. CDR3 DNA: TGTGCCAGCAGCACTGACAGGAACACTGAAGCTTTCTTT.

This clone came up once. This sequence joins TRBV11-3 and TRBJ2-5; D possibly corresponds to TRBD1 (5 bases). CDR1 and CDR2 from the germline V gene are SGHNT and YENEEA. The CDR3 is 13 residues long. V gave up 5 bases and J gave up 6 bases, with 13 bases separating them. CDR3 protein: CASSHPRVQTQYF. In nucleotides, the CDR3 is TGTGCCAGCAGCCACCCCAGGGTGCAGACCCAGTACTTC.

This chain uses TRBV19 with TRBJ1-2; the D gene is possibly TRBD1 (5 bases). Trimming stripped 3 bases from V and 8 bases from J, with 25 bases between. This CDR3 is built from 17 residues. Germline-derived CDR1 and CDR2 are LNHDA and SQIVND (reference sequence). Written as DNA, the CDR3 is TGTGCCAGTAGTATTGGGGGTTTGGGAGGCCTCGTCCGGGGCTACACCTTC. Encoded protein: CASSIGGLGGLVRGYTF.

The rearrangement uses TRBV6-5 and TRBJ2-3, with 8 bases that match TRBD1. CDR1 and CDR2 from the germline V gene are MNHEY and SVGAGI. Trimming removed 9 bases from V and 0 bases from J; junction bases left unmatched: 2. CDR3 length: 13 amino acids. The CDR3 spells CASRDRSTDTQYF. In DNA, the CDR3 is TGTGCCAGTCGGGACAGGAGCACAGATACGCAGTATTTT.

This clone was picked up a small number of times. The V and J genes are TRBV28 and TRBJ1-5, with TRBD1 matching over 9 bases. Trimming removed 8 bases from V and 6 bases from J; junction bases left unmatched: 17. Germline lookup yields CDR1 MDHEN and CDR2 SYDVKM. The CDR3 has 17 residues. CDR3 protein: CASGAALLGQGGQPQHF. The CDR3 DNA sequence: TGTGCCAGCGGGGCGGCGTTGTTGGGACAGGGCGGTCAGCCCCAGCATTTT.

CDR3 nucleotides: TGTGCCAGCAGTTTAGGGACAGGGAGACGAGCCGAGCAGTACTTC. Translation gives CASSLGTGRRAEQYF. The chain joins TRBV27 to TRBJ2-7; TRBD1 agrees at 9 bases. The V gene end was trimmed by 2 bases and the J gene end by 6 bases; junction bases not matched to a gene: 8. There are 15 residues in the CDR3. The germline V gene encodes CDR1 MNHEY and CDR2 SMNVEV (reference sequence).

The chain uses TRBV29-1 and TRBJ2-1, with TRBD2 matching 8 bases. CDR1 and CDR2 from the germline V gene are SQVTM and ANQGSEA. V shed 4 bases, J shed 2 bases, and the junction held 7 bases outside the gene matches. CDR3 length: 15 amino acids. CDR3 loop: CSVAAGGMAYNEQFF. The CDR3 DNA sequence: TGCAGCGTTGCGGCGGGAGGAATGGCCTACAATGAGCAGTTCTTC.

This sequence joins TRBV15 and TRBJ2-5; D unclear. The V gene lost 0 bases and the J gene lost 0 bases, with 5 bases spanning the gap. The germline V gene encodes CDR1 LNHNV and CDR2 YYDKDF (reference sequence). The CDR3 has 14 residues. In nucleotides, the CDR3 is TGTGCCACCAGCAGAGATCACAACCAAGAGACCCAGTACTTC. It codes for CATSRDHNQETQYF.

The gene calls are TRBV3-1 (or the pseudogene TRBV3-2) and TRBJ2-3, with 7 positions matching TRBD2. Germline CDR1 reads LGHDT; CDR2 reads YNNKEL (reference sequence). The CDR3 extends over 15 amino acids. After removal of 4 bases from V and 4 bases from J, the junction contained 8 bases not matched to a gene. The CDR3 bases are TGTGCCAGCAGCCTAGGCGGGAGCAGGGCAGATACGCAGTATTTT. Translated: CASSLGGSRADTQYF.

In this sample, this clone turned up a few times. The chain combines TRBV30 with TRBJ1-5; D perhaps matches TRBD1 (5 bases). With 1 base removed from V and 2 bases from J, the gap between germline ends came to 12 bases. The CDR3 is made up of 15 amino acids. The germline V gene encodes CDR1 GTSNPN and CDR2 SVGIG (reference sequence). CDR3 coding DNA: TGTGCCTGGAGTGACATGACAGCAGGCAATCAGCCCCAGCATTTT. This sequence encodes CAWSDMTAGNQPQHF. The full variable domain, in which reference TRBV30 and TRBJ1-5 provide the parts outside the CDR3, is SQTIHQWPATLVQPVGSPLSLECTVEGTSNPNLYWYRQAAGRGLQLLFYSVGIGQISSEVPQNLSASRPQDRQFILSSKKLLLSDSGFYLCAWSDMTAGNQPQHFGDGTRLSIL.

The chain links TRBV18 to TRBJ2-2; D unresolved. CDR3 size: 11 residues. The V end was cut by 4 bases, the J end by 6 bases, with 3 bases between. Germline V gene lookup returns CDR1 KGHSH and CDR2 LQKENI. The CDR3: CASSLSGELFF. The CDR3 nucleotides read TGTGCCAGCTCACTCTCCGGGGAGCTGTTTTTT. Drawing the rest from reference TRBV18 and TRBJ2-2, the complete variable domain is NAGVMQNPRHLVRRRGQEARLRCSPMKGHSHVYWYRQLPEEGLKFMVYLQKENIIDESGMPKERFSAEFPKEGPSILRIQQVVRGDSAAYFCASSLSGELFFGEGSRLTVL.

The chain links TRBV7-8 to TRBJ2-5; tentative D call: TRBD2 (6 bases). CDR3 size: 17 residues. V lost 2 bases to trimming and J lost 2 bases, with 18 bases between them. Germline CDR1 reads SGHVS; CDR2 reads FQNEAQ. CDR3 amino acids: CASSLKGILARQETQYF. In nucleotides, the CDR3 is TGTGCCAGCAGCTTAAAAGGGATCCTAGCGAGACAAGAGACCCAGTACTTC.

This clone turned up a few times. The V call is TRBV11-2, the J call TRBJ2-1; tentatively, D is TRBD1 (6 bases). Trimming shortened V by 5 bases and J by 0 bases, and 20 bases separated the two germline ends. This CDR3 is built from 18 residues. Germline CDR1 reads SGHAT; CDR2 reads FQNNGV. Here the CDR3 DNA reads TGTGCCAGCAGCCCTGAGGGGGTAGCGTTCAGCTCCTACAATGAGCAGTTCTTC. Amino acids: CASSPEGVAFSSYNEQFF.

This clone was counted a few times. V usage is TRBV5-1 and J usage is TRBJ1-1, with no clear D. The CDR3 has 15 amino acids. Germline assignment: CDR1 SGHRS and CDR2 YFSETQ. Trimming removed 6 bases from V and 0 bases from J, with 15 bases in between. The CDR3 DNA is TGCGCCAGCAACCCCGACTCCAAGATGAACACTGAAGCTTTCTTT. Protein sequence: CASNPDSKMNTEAFF. Looking up the rest from reference TRBV5-1 and TRBJ1-1 gives the full variable domain: KAGVTQTPRYLIKTRGQQVTLSCSPISGHRSVSWYQQTPGQGLQFLFEYFSETQRNKGNFPGRFSGRQFSNSRSEMNVSTLELGDSALYLCASNPDSKMNTEAFFGQGTRLTVV.

The chain is built from TRBV28 and TRBJ2-7, with D possibly TRBD2 on 5 matching bases. The CDR3 sequence is 16 residues long. V lost 3 bases to trimming and J lost 1 base, with 16 bases between them. Germline lookup yields CDR1 MDHEN and CDR2 SYDVKM. The CDR3, as DNA: TGTGCCAGCAGTTTTGTTCATGGAGCGGTTTCCTACGAGCAGTACTTC. It codes for CASSFVHGAVSYEQYF.